The rows below give T cell receptor beta chains drawn from one sample of a study of cytomegalovirus exposure and HLA in healthy donors. This table comes from immunoSEQ multiplex PCR, and its TCRdb copy is limited to in-frame clones, with some not included. The specimen's table records tens of thousands of clones. The sequenced material came from PBMCs. The receptor source for this set is a female donor in good health and CMV-seropositive. The CDR3 runs from the conserved cysteine through the conserved F or W. Each record gives: J gene, V gene, D gene, CDR3 protein, CDR3 DNA. The D gene is left open where the match is weak.

TRBJ2-7 TRBV5-4 - CASSSQDSHEQYF TGTGCCAGCAGCTCCCAGGACAGTCACGAGCAGTACTTC
TRBJ2-5 TRBV6-1 TRBD1 CASSERIQGAEETQYF TGTGCCAGCAGTGAGAGGATACAGGGGGCGGAAGAGACCCAGTACTTC
TRBJ2-1 TRBV11-2 - CASSLDYEQFF TGTGCCAGCAGCTTGGACTATGAGCAGTTCTTC
TRBJ2-2 TRBV6-6 - CASSWRENTGELFF TGTGCCAGCAGTTGGAGAGAAAACACCGGGGAGCTGTTTTTT
TRBJ2-3 TRBV4-1 - CASSQVGGGVSTDTQYF TGCGCCAGCAGCCAAGTAGGGGGGGGCGTGAGCACAGATACGCAGTATTTT
TRBJ2-7 TRBV4-1 - CASSQGSQGWIYEQYF TGCGCCAGCAGCCAAGGATCACAGGGATGGATCTACGAGCAGTACTTC
TRBJ2-4 TRBV29-1 TRBD1 CSARDSATWDKNIQYF TGCAGCGCCCGGGACAGTGCGACGTGGGACAAAAACATTCAGTACTTC
TRBJ1-2 TRBV6-1 TRBD1 CASSATIGTVYGYTF TGTGCCAGCAGTGCAACGATTGGGACAGTCTATGGCTACACCTTC
TRBJ1-2 TRBV28 TRBD1 CASSTGEFRGYTF TGTGCCAGCTCAACAGGGGAATTCCGTGGCTACACCTTC
TRBJ1-2 TRBV10-3 - CAISEVGDYGYTF TGTGCCATCAGTGAGGTGGGCGACTATGGCTACACCTTC
TRBJ1-5 TRBV5-1 TRBD1 CASSLEGAQHQPQHF TGCGCCAGCAGCTTGGAGGGGGCGCAACATCAGCCCCAGCATTTT
TRBJ2-3 TRBV6-5 TRBD2 CASSSLSGIGLDTQYF TGTGCCAGCAGTTCCCTTAGCGGGATTGGCCTAGATACGCAGTATTTT
TRBJ2-2 TRBV11-3 TRBD2 CASSSRTSGRAGNTGELFF TGTGCCAGCAGCTCCCGGACTAGCGGGAGGGCCGGGAACACCGGGGAGCTGTTTTTT
TRBJ2-7 TRBV18 - CASSPSRGGDYEQYF TGTGCCAGCTCACCATCCCGAGGAGGGGACTACGAGCAGTACTTC
TRBJ1-2 TRBV19 - CATQGGYGYTF TGTGCCACCCAGGGAGGGTATGGCTACACCTTC
TRBJ2-7 TRBV18 - CASSPPSGQPEQYF TGTGCCAGCTCACCACCGAGCGGACAGCCTGAGCAGTACTTC
TRBJ1-5 TRBV7-8 - CASSLAGEGMNQPQHF TGTGCCAGCAGCTTAGCAGGGGAAGGGATGAATCAGCCCCAGCATTTT
TRBJ1-6 TRBV27 TRBD1 CASSPFTGGDPPLHF TGTGCCAGCAGTCCTTTCACAGGGGGCGACCCACCCCTCCACTTT